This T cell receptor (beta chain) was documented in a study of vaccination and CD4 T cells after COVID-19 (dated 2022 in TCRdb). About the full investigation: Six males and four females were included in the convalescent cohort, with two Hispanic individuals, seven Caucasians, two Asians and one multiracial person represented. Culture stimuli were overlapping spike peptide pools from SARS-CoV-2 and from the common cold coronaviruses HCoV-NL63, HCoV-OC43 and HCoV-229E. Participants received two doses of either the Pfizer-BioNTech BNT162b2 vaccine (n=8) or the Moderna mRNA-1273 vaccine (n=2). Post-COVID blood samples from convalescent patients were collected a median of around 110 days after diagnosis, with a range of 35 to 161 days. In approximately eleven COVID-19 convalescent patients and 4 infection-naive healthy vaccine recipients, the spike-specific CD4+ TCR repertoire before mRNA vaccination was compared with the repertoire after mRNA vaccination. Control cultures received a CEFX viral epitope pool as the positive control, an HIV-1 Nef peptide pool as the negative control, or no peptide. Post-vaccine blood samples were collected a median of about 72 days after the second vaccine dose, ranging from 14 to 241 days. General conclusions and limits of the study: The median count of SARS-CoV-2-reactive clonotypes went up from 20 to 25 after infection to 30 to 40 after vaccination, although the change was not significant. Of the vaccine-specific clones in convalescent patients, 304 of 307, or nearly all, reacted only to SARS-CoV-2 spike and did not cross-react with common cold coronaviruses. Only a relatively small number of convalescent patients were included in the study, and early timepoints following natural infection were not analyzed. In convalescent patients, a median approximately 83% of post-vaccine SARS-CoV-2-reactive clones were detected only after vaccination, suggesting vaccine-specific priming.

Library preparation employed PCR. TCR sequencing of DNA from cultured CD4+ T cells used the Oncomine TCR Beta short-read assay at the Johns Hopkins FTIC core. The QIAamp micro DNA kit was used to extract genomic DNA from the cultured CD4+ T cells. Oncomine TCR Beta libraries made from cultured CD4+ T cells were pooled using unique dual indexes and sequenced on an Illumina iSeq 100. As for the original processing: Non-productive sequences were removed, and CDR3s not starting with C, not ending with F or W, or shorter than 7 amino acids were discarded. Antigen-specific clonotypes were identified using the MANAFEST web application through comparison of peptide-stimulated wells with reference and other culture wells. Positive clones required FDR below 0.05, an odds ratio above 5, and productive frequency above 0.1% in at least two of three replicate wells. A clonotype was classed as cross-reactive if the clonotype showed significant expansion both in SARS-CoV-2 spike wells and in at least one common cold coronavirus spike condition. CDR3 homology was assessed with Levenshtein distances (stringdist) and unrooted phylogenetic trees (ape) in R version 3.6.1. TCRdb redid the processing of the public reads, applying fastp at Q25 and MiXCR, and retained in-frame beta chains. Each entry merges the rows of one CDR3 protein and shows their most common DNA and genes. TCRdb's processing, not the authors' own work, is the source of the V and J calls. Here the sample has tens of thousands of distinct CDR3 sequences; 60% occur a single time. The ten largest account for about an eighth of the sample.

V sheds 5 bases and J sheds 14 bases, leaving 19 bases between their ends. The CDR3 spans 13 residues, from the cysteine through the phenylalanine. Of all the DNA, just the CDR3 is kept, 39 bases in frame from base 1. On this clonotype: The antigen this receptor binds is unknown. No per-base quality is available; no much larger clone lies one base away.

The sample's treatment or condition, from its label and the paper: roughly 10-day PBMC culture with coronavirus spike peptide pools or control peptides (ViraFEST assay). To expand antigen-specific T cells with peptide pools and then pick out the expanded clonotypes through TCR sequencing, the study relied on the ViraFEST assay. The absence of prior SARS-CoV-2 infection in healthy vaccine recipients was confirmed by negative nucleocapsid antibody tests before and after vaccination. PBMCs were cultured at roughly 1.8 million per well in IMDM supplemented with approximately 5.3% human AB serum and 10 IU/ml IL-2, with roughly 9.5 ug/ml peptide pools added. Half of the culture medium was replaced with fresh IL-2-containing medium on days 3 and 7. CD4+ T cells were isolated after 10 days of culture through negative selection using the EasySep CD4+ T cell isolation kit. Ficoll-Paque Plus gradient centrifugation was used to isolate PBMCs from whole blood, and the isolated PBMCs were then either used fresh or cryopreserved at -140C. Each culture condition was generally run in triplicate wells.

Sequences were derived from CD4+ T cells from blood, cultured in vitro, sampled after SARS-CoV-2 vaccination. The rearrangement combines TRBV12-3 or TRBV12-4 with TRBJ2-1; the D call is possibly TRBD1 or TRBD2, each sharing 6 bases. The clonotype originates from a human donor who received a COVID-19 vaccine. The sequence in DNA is TGTGCCAGCAGTGTCGAACAGGGAGGCCGGGAGTTCTTC. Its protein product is CASSVEQGGREFF.